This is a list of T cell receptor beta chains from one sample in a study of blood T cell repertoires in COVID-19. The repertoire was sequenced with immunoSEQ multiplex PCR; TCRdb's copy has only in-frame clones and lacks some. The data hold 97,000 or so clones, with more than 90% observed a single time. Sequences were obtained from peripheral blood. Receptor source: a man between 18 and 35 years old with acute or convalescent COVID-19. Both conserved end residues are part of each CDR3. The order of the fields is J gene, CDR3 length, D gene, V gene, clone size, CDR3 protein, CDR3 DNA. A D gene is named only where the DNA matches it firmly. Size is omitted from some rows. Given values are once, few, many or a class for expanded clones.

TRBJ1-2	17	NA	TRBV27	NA	CASSSYRLPGFAPGYTF	TGTGCCAGCAGTTCATATCGTTTGCCGGGATTCGCTCCTGGCTACACCTTC
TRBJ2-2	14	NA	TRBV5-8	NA	CASSPLTSLGELFF	TGTGCCAGCAGCCCCCTTACTAGCCTCGGGGAGCTGTTTTTT
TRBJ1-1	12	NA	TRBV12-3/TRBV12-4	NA	CASSLAGYETFF	TGTGCCAGCAGTTTGGCAGGGTATGAGACTTTCTTT
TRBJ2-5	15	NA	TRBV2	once	CASSEGGLSQETQYF	TGTGCCAGCAGTGAAGGAGGGCTGTCCCAAGAGACCCAGTACTTC
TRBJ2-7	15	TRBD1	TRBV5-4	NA	CASRRGQGSSYEQYF	TGTGCCAGCAGACGCGGACAGGGTTCCTCCTACGAGCAGTACTTC
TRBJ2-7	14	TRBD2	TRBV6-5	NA	CASSRTSGSYEQYF	TGTGCCAGCAGTCGGACTAGCGGCTCCTACGAGCAGTACTTC
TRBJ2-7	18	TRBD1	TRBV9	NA	CASSVGPPETGAGYEQYF	TGTGCCAGCAGCGTAGGACCCCCCGAGACAGGGGCGGGTTACGAGCAGTACTTC
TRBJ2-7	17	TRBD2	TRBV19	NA	CASSRTGTSGGAHEQYF	TGTGCCAGTAGTAGAACCGGGACTAGCGGGGGGGCCCACGAGCAGTACTTC
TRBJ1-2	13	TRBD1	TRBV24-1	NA	CATSRGQGYGYTF	TGTGCCACCTCTAGGGGACAGGGGTACGGCTACACCTTC
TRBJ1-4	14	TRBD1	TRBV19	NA	CASSVQGAYEKLFF	TGTGCCAGTAGTGTACAGGGGGCTTATGAAAAACTGTTTTTT